A selection of T cell receptor beta chains follows, all from one sample in a study of blood T cell repertoires in COVID-19. Clones were sequenced by immunoSEQ multiplex PCR, and TCRdb holds only the in-frame ones, with some missing. The sample contains about 130,000 clones, approximately 90% of which appear only once. Sequencing was carried out using peripheral blood. These TCRs come from a woman aged 80 or over with acute or convalescent COVID-19. Both conserved end residues are part of each CDR3. Each record gives: clone size, J gene, V gene, D gene, CDR3 DNA, CDR3 protein. D genes are given only for firm matches. Size is stated for part of the rows, as once, few or many counts, or as a class when the clone is expanded.

clone size: NA
J gene: TRBJ2-7
V gene: TRBV19
D gene: TRBD1
CDR3 DNA: TGTGCCAGTAGGCCCGGGACAGCCTACGAGCAGTACTTC
CDR3 protein: CASRPGTAYEQYF

clone size: NA
J gene: TRBJ1-1
V gene: TRBV29-1
D gene: NA
CDR3 DNA: TGCAGCGTTCTACGGTGGAGAGAAGCTTTCTTT
CDR3 protein: CSVLRWREAFF

clone size: NA
J gene: TRBJ1-2
V gene: TRBV7-9
D gene: TRBD1
CDR3 DNA: TGTGCCAGCAGCGTGGACAGGTTCTATGGCTACACCTTC
CDR3 protein: CASSVDRFYGYTF

clone size: NA
J gene: TRBJ2-1
V gene: TRBV5-1
D gene: NA
CDR3 DNA: TGCGCCAGCAGCTTAAGTCTAAACAATGAGCAGTTCTTC
CDR3 protein: CASSLSLNNEQFF

clone size: NA
J gene: TRBJ2-7
V gene: TRBV19
D gene: TRBD1
CDR3 DNA: TGTGCCAGTAGTTCCCCACAGGGGGCTATCTACGAGCAGTACTTC
CDR3 protein: CASSSPQGAIYEQYF

clone size: NA
J gene: TRBJ1-2
V gene: TRBV19
D gene: TRBD1
CDR3 DNA: TGTGCCAGTAGTATCCCCGGGACAGGGATACGTGGCTACACCTTC
CDR3 protein: CASSIPGTGIRGYTF

clone size: NA
J gene: TRBJ1-3
V gene: TRBV19
D gene: NA
CDR3 DNA: TGTGCCAGTAGGAGGGGGACCTCTGGAAACACCATATATTTT
CDR3 protein: CASRRGTSGNTIYF

clone size: NA
J gene: TRBJ2-1
V gene: TRBV3-1/TRBV3-2
D gene: NA
CDR3 DNA: TGTGCCAGCAGCCAACCCGGACTACCCCTTGGCTGGAGTGAGCAGTTCTTC
CDR3 protein: CASSQPGLPLGWSEQFF

clone size: NA
J gene: TRBJ2-3
V gene: TRBV18
D gene: TRBD2
CDR3 DNA: TGTGCCAGCTCACCACCGATGGGACTAGTCACAGATACGCAGTATTTT
CDR3 protein: CASSPPMGLVTDTQYF

clone size: NA
J gene: TRBJ1-4
V gene: TRBV2
D gene: TRBD1
CDR3 DNA: TGTGCCAGCATGGAAGACAGGGGGCGTGATGAAAAACTGTTTTTT
CDR3 protein: CASMEDRGRDEKLFF

clone size: NA
J gene: TRBJ1-5
V gene: TRBV15
D gene: NA
CDR3 DNA: TGTGCCACCAGCAGAGATAAAGAGATCAATCAGCCCCAGCATTTT
CDR3 protein: CATSRDKEINQPQHF

clone size: few
J gene: TRBJ2-2
V gene: TRBV5-1
D gene: TRBD1
CDR3 DNA: TGCGCCAGCAGCTTACCGGGACAGGGGGGAACAACCGGGGAGCTGTTTTTT
CDR3 protein: CASSLPGQGGTTGELFF

clone size: NA
J gene: TRBJ1-6
V gene: TRBV6-5
D gene: TRBD1
CDR3 DNA: TGTGCCAGCGAGGCAGGGGGCTTCGGTTCACCCCTCCACTTT
CDR3 protein: CASEAGGFGSPLHF

clone size: NA
J gene: TRBJ2-5
V gene: TRBV25-1
D gene: NA
CDR3 DNA: TGTGCCAGCAGTGAAAGGACAGCCCTACAAGAGACCCAGTACTTC
CDR3 protein: CASSERTALQETQYF

clone size: few
J gene: TRBJ1-6
V gene: TRBV12-3/TRBV12-4
D gene: TRBD1
CDR3 DNA: TGTGCCAGCAGTCAGACAGGGGCCATCCACTTT
CDR3 protein: CASSQTGAIHF

clone size: NA
J gene: TRBJ1-6
V gene: TRBV3-1/TRBV3-2
D gene: NA
CDR3 DNA: TGTGCCAGCAGCCAAGGGGCGGGTAGTTCACCCCTCCACTTT
CDR3 protein: CASSQGAGSSPLHF

clone size: NA
J gene: TRBJ1-2
V gene: TRBV29-1
D gene: TRBD1
CDR3 DNA: TGCAGCGTTCCCCCGGGACAGGGAGAGGTACGAAATGGCTACACCTTC
CDR3 protein: CSVPPGQGEVRNGYTF

clone size: NA
J gene: TRBJ2-7
V gene: TRBV12-3/TRBV12-4
D gene: TRBD2
CDR3 DNA: TGTGCCAGCAGTGGACTAGCGAGTGAGCAGTACTTC
CDR3 protein: CASSGLASEQYF

clone size: NA
J gene: TRBJ2-5
V gene: TRBV12-3/TRBV12-4
D gene: NA
CDR3 DNA: TGTGCCAGCAGTTGGGGCAGGGGCGAGACCCAGTACTTC
CDR3 protein: CASSWGRGETQYF

clone size: NA
J gene: TRBJ2-1
V gene: TRBV11-1
D gene: NA
CDR3 DNA: TGTGCCAGCAGCTTAGTAGACTTTTACAATGAGCAGTTCTTC
CDR3 protein: CASSLVDFYNEQFF

clone size: NA
J gene: TRBJ2-5
V gene: TRBV4-1
D gene: TRBD1
CDR3 DNA: TGCGCCAGCAGCCAAGTTGGGACAGGGGCTGGCACCCAGTACTTC
CDR3 protein: CASSQVGTGAGTQYF

clone size: NA
J gene: TRBJ2-1
V gene: TRBV5-1
D gene: NA
CDR3 DNA: TGCGCCAGCAGCCAAGAGGACAGCTACAATGAGCAGTTCTTC
CDR3 protein: CASSQEDSYNEQFF

clone size: once
J gene: TRBJ2-5
V gene: TRBV18
D gene: NA
CDR3 DNA: TGTGCCAGCTCACCGTACCAGGGGCAAGAGACCCAGTACTTC
CDR3 protein: CASSPYQGQETQYF

clone size: once
J gene: TRBJ2-2
V gene: TRBV13
D gene: TRBD1
CDR3 DNA: TGTGCCAGCAGCTCCTTAGGGACAGGGGTCAACACCGGGGAGCTGTTTTTT
CDR3 protein: CASSSLGTGVNTGELFF

clone size: NA
J gene: TRBJ2-7
V gene: TRBV3-1/TRBV3-2
D gene: TRBD1
CDR3 DNA: TGTGCCAGCAGCCAACAAACCGGGACAGGGAGAATCGAGCAGTACTTC
CDR3 protein: CASSQQTGTGRIEQYF

clone size: NA
J gene: TRBJ1-1
V gene: TRBV12-3/TRBV12-4
D gene: NA
CDR3 DNA: TGTGCCAGCAGACGGACAGCGAACACTGAAGCTTTCTTT
CDR3 protein: CASRRTANTEAFF

clone size: NA
J gene: TRBJ1-5
V gene: TRBV19
D gene: TRBD1
CDR3 DNA: TGTGCCAGTAGCCTCTTACAGGGGGTTGGCAATCAGCCCCAGCATTTT
CDR3 protein: CASSLLQGVGNQPQHF

clone size: NA
J gene: TRBJ1-1
V gene: TRBV18
D gene: NA
CDR3 DNA: TGTGCCAGCTCACCGTACAGGGAGGGTGGCAGTGAAGCTTTCTTT
CDR3 protein: CASSPYREGGSEAFF

clone size: NA
J gene: TRBJ1-2
V gene: TRBV6-5
D gene: NA
CDR3 DNA: TGTGCCAGCAGTTCGTATTGGACGGGGGGAGGTGGCTACACCTTC
CDR3 protein: CASSSYWTGGGGYTF

clone size: NA
J gene: TRBJ2-7
V gene: TRBV11-2
D gene: NA
CDR3 DNA: TGTGCCAGCAGCTTAGTTTCGGGTTACGAGCAGTACTTC
CDR3 protein: CASSLVSGYEQYF

clone size: few
J gene: TRBJ2-1
V gene: TRBV28
D gene: TRBD2
CDR3 DNA: TGTGCCAGCAGTTCCCTTAGCGGGAGCTCCTACAATGAGCAGTTCTTC
CDR3 protein: CASSSLSGSSYNEQFF

clone size: NA
J gene: TRBJ1-1
V gene: TRBV6-2/TRBV6-3
D gene: TRBD1
CDR3 DNA: TGTGCCAGCAGACCTACAGGGGGCGGCACTGAAGCTTTCTTT
CDR3 protein: CASRPTGGGTEAFF

clone size: NA
J gene: TRBJ1-5
V gene: TRBV18
D gene: NA
CDR3 DNA: TGTGCCAGCTCTCGAGGGCTGGACGGTCAGCCCCAGCATTTT
CDR3 protein: CASSRGLDGQPQHF

clone size: NA
J gene: TRBJ1-1
V gene: TRBV2
D gene: NA
CDR3 DNA: TGTGCCAGCAGTAGGGGGGGCACTGAAGCTTTCTTT
CDR3 protein: CASSRGGTEAFF

clone size: NA
J gene: TRBJ1-6
V gene: TRBV18
D gene: NA
CDR3 DNA: TGTGCCAGCTCACCAGACGGTGGGGGCGCCCTCCACTTT
CDR3 protein: CASSPDGGGALHF

clone size: once
J gene: TRBJ1-3
V gene: TRBV3-1/TRBV3-2
D gene: NA
CDR3 DNA: TGTGCCAGCAGCCAATTACAGGGAAGCGGAAACACCATATATTTT
CDR3 protein: CASSQLQGSGNTIYF